This T cell receptor (beta chain) was obtained from a study of T cells in Graves' hyperthyroidism and ophthalmopathy. General study points: The authors' 13 V-J model separated ophthalmopathy from stable hyperthyroidism. Blood held most thyroid clonotypes expanded above 0.001 frequency.

Diagnosis of hyperthyroidism was new in patients aged 18 to 65, and its duration was under 2 months. Diagnoses rested on clinical symptoms, serum thyroxine and TRAb, thyroid ultrasound and orbital computed tomography. TCR beta CDR3 region amplification was performed from RNA transcripts. The HTBI primer set was used in a first-round RT-PCR of the TCR CDR3. TCRdb independently ran MiXCR on the multiplex PCR reads; one entry per CDR3 protein. The sample lists hundreds of thousands of distinct CDR3 sequences; around 15% were seen once. The CDR3 contains 17 residues. V lost 2 bases and J 1 base, leaving 14 bases between the germline ends. CDR1 and CDR2 (germline): SNHLY, FYNNEI. In this sample, this clonotype turned up many times. The antigen is undetermined.

This chain links TRBV2 with TRBJ2-2; tentatively, D is TRBD1 or TRBD2 (6 bases each). What was sequenced was blood. The TCR comes from a woman aged 40-49 years with Graves' hyperthyroidism. The chain's CDR3 is CASSELDGGLNTGELFF. In DNA, the CDR3 is TGTGCCAGCAGTGAATTGGACGGGGGCCTGAACACCGGGGAGCTGTTTTTT. The full variable domain, its missing parts supplied by reference TRBV2 and TRBJ2-2, is EPEVTQTPSHQVTQMGQEVILRCVPISNHLYFYWYRQILGQKVEFLVSFYNNEISEKSEIFDDQFSVERPDGSNFTLKIRSTKLEDSAMYFCASSELDGGLNTGELFFGEGSRLTVL.